These 24 T cell receptor beta chains share one sample of origin, sequenced in a study of human T cells and chemical hapten exposure. The time point here: patch test 1, 2 weeks after DPC sensitization. Described treatment: therapeutic diphenylcyclopropenone sensitization with weekly scalp DPC. MiXCR, run by TCRdb on the RACE reads, gives a single entry per CDR3 protein. The repertoire has 300,000 to 350,000 distinct CDR3 sequences, around 6.9% of them found once; the top ten carry about 8%. This sample comprised whole blood, obtained in connection with sensitization to the hapten diphenylcyclopropenone (DPC). These receptors were taken from a woman aged 18 to 35 with alopecia areata. Some clones in this sample may be carry-over from other donors' samples.

V is TRBV5-6 and J is TRBJ1-2, with D maybe TRBD1 (5 bases). V shed 2 bases and J shed 6 bases, with 17 bases lying between them. Germline lookup yields CDR1 SGHDT and CDR2 YYEEEE. The CDR3 is 15 amino acids. CDR3 loop: CASSFVAAGGNGYTF. CDR3 nucleotide sequence: TGTGCCAGCAGCTTTGTAGCGGCTGGGGGGAATGGCTACACCTTC.

There are a few counts of this clonotype. V usage is TRBV4-2 and J usage is TRBJ2-2; 10 nucleotides agree with TRBD1. In germline, CDR1 is LGHNA, CDR2 YNFKEQ. This CDR3 comprises 17 residues. With 1 base clipped from V and 6 bases from J, the junction kept 8 bases outside the gene matches. The CDR3 region has the DNA TGTGCCAGCAGCCAAGGTCCCCGGGGACAGGGGCCCGGGGAGCTGTTTTTT. Translated, it gives CASSQGPRGQGPGELFF.

The rearrangement links TRBV6-5 to TRBJ1-4; D might be TRBD1 (6 bases). The CDR3 spans 16 residues. Trimming left V 6 bases short and J 0 bases short, with 14 bases between. Germline CDR1 MNHEY, CDR2 SVGAGI. CDR3 region: CASRQRQAATNEKLFF. The CDR3 DNA sequence: TGTGCCAGCAGACAACGACAGGCCGCAACTAATGAAAAACTGTTTTTT.

This clonotype has only a few counts. The chain carries TRBV29-1 and TRBJ2-7; TRBD1 agrees at 7 bases. CDR3 length: 13 residues. V shed 4 bases and J 7 bases; nucleotides not matched to a gene: 10. Germline CDR1 and CDR2: SQVTM and ANQGSEA. The chain's CDR3 is CSVGIEQGTEQYF. In DNA, the CDR3 is TGCAGCGTTGGGATCGAACAGGGGACGGAGCAGTACTTC.

The chain is built from TRBV28 and TRBJ2-5; D call uncertain. Trimming pared 3 bases from V and 3 bases from J, leaving 11 bases between. This CDR3 region has 14 residues. Germline CDR1 is MDHEN and CDR2 is SYDVKM. The CDR3 here is CASSFLSREETQYF. In DNA form, the CDR3 reads TGTGCCAGCAGTTTTCTATCTCGGGAAGAGACCCAGTACTTC.

This clonotype appeared a few times. The chain couples TRBV12-3 or TRBV12-4 to TRBJ2-6, with 11 bases that match TRBD1. V shed 1 base, J shed 0 bases, and the junction held 2 bases outside the gene matches. There are 18 residues in the CDR3. This CDR3 is CASSLVGQGASGANVLTF. In nucleotides, the CDR3 is TGTGCCAGCAGTTTAGTAGGACAGGGGGCCTCTGGGGCCAACGTCCTGACTTTC.

This clonotype was observed a handful of times. The chain is built from TRBV4-2 and TRBJ2-1; D gene unclear. Germline loops: CDR1 LGHNA, CDR2 YNFKEQ. The length of the CDR3 is 14 residues. The V end lost 4 bases, the J end lost 6 bases, and 13 bases lay between the germline ends. As DNA, the CDR3 is TGTGCCAGCAGCCGGATTGACATCGGCAATGAGCAGTTCTTC. Translating it yields CASSRIDIGNEQFF.

The V call is TRBV20-1, the J call TRBJ1-1, with D unresolved. The V and J ends lost 4 bases and 0 bases respectively, with 12 bases between them. The length of the CDR3 is 14 residues. In germline, CDR1 is DFQATT, CDR2 SNEGSKA (reference sequence). As DNA, the CDR3 is TGCAGTGCTACTCCCGGATTCATGAACACTGAAGCTTTCTTT. This sequence encodes CSATPGFMNTEAFF.

The V gene is TRBV18, the J gene TRBJ2-1, with D possibly TRBD1 on 5 matching bases. The CDR3 is 14 amino acids. Germline assignment: CDR1 KGHSH and CDR2 LQKENI. Trimming removed 5 bases from V and 6 bases from J, with 14 bases in between. The CDR3 sequence: CASSTNRLPNEQFF. The CDR3 coding sequence is TGTGCCAGCTCAACTAACAGGTTACCCAATGAGCAGTTCTTC.

The V and J genes are TRBV6-5 and TRBJ1-3; no firm D call. In germline, CDR1 is MNHEY, CDR2 SVGAGI. CDR3 size: 15 residues. V was shortened by 5 bases and J by 0 bases, with 11 bases between the two germline ends. The CDR3 reads CASSPRLLSGNTIYF. CDR3 DNA sequence: TGTGCCAGCAGTCCCAGGTTACTCTCTGGAAACACCATATATTTT.

This clonotype occurred many times. V is TRBV4-3 and J is TRBJ2-3; no clear D gene. The CDR3 is 16 residues long. Per the germline V gene, CDR1 is LGHNA and CDR2 is YSLEER. Trimming removed 0 bases at V and 0 bases at J, with 10 bases between. In nucleotides, the CDR3 is TGCGCCAGCAGCCAAGATGAGGACGATAGCACAGATACGCAGTATTTT. Translated, it gives CASSQDEDDSTDTQYF.

J is TRBJ2-4 and V is TRBV12-3 or TRBV12-4, with D perhaps matching TRBD2 (6 bases). The CDR3 sequence is 14 residues long. Trimming stripped 4 bases from V and 6 bases from J, with 13 bases between. CDR3 coding DNA: TGTGCCAGCAGTTCGGAGGGGACCGGAAACATTCAGTACTTC. Its translation is CASSSEGTGNIQYF.

This clonotype showed up many times. The V and J genes are TRBV20-1 and TRBJ2-3; a possible D gene is TRBD1 (5 bases). Germline values: CDR1 DFQATT, CDR2 SNEGSKA (reference sequence). The CDR3 covers 16 residues. The ends were cut back, 0 bases at V and 2 bases at J, with 15 bases in the middle. CDR3 sequence: CSAREWGSVATDTQYF. In DNA, the CDR3 is TGCAGTGCTAGAGAATGGGGCAGTGTAGCCACAGATACGCAGTATTTT.

CDR3 nucleotide sequence: TGTGCCAGCAGTCCGGACAGGAACAATCAGCCCCAGCATTTT. It specifies CASSPDRNNQPQHF. The rearrangement uses TRBV6-5 and TRBJ1-5; TRBD1 aligns across 7 bases. V trimming: 5 bases; J trimming: 3 bases; junction bases outside the gene matches: 4. The CDR3 runs 14 residues. The germline V gene encodes CDR1 MNHEY and CDR2 SVGAGI.

This clonotype has just a few counts. The V call is TRBV5-5, the J call TRBJ2-5; D is uncertain. The V gene's germline CDR1 is SGHKS and CDR2 YYEKEE (reference sequence). The length of the CDR3 is 17 residues. The V and J ends lost 4 bases and 1 base respectively, with 20 bases between them. The CDR3 DNA reads as TGTGCCAGCAGCATTCCTCTGGGTGGCGAATTCCAAGAGACCCAGTACTTC. Translated: CASSIPLGGEFQETQYF.

This clonotype came up a few times. DNA for the CDR3: TGCAGTGCTGGAACCGGGACTGCAACCTACGAGCAGTACTTC. It encodes CSAGTGTATYEQYF. The chain employs TRBV20-1 and TRBJ2-7; perhaps TRBD2 as D (6 bases). The V end was cut by 5 bases, the J end by 2 bases, with 16 bases between. CDR3 length: 14 amino acids. CDR1 and CDR2 (germline): DFQATT, SNEGSKA (reference sequence).

There are a few counts of this clonotype. The DNA for the CDR3 is TGTGCCAGCACTCCATATTCCGAGACCCAGTACTTC. It translates to CASTPYSETQYF. The chain combines TRBV6-1 with TRBJ2-5, with D hard to call. V lost 7 bases and J lost 5, with 11 bases in between. The CDR3 consists of 12 residues. The germline CDR1 and CDR2 sequences are MNHNS and SASEGT.

This clonotype was observed a few times. This rearrangement joins TRBV18 to TRBJ2-2; TRBD1 agrees at 8 bases. The CDR3 totals 16 residues. V lost 2 bases to trimming and J lost 3 bases; unmatched junction nucleotides: 5. The germline gives CDR1 KGHSH, CDR2 LQKENI. CDR3 coding DNA: TGTGCCAGCTCACCAACAGGACAGGGTGACACCGGGGAGCTGTTTTTT. This gives the protein CASSPTGQGDTGELFF.

The chain combines TRBV15 with TRBJ1-2; D uncertain. Per the germline V gene, CDR1 is LNHNV and CDR2 is YYDKDF (reference sequence). Trimming stripped 5 bases from V and 5 bases from J, with 21 bases between. The CDR3 loop spans 16 amino acids. The DNA of the CDR3 is TGTGCCACCAGCTGGGCCCCCGGGGTCACTTCTTATGGCTACACCTTC. It codes for CATSWAPGVTSYGYTF.

This clonotype was detected many times. The chain has TRBV7-2 and TRBJ2-7, with 7 bases identical to TRBD1. Trimming took 3 bases from V and 2 from J; bases not matched to a gene: 4. The CDR3 loop spans 14 amino acids. The germline CDR1 and CDR2 sequences are SGHTA and FQGNSA. The CDR3: CASSLTGNPYEQYF. The CDR3 DNA follows: TGTGCCAGCAGCTTGACAGGGAATCCCTACGAGCAGTACTTC.

This rearrangement joins TRBV10-1 to TRBJ2-3, with 16 bases aligning to TRBD2. Germline assignment: CDR1 WNHNN and CDR2 SYGVQD (reference sequence). The CDR3 sequence is 19 residues long. V shed 6 bases, J shed 1 base, and the junction held 10 bases outside the gene matches. The CDR3 sequence is CASSPGLAGGPICTDTQYF. CDR3 in DNA: TGCGCCAGCAGCCCGGGACTAGCGGGGGGGCCGATCTGCACAGATACGCAGTATTTT.

The table lists this clonotype with a few counts. The chain combines TRBV3-1 with TRBJ2-1; 7 nucleotides align to TRBD2. Germline CDR1 reads LGHDT; CDR2 reads YNNKEL (reference sequence). With V trimmed by 6 bases and J by 7 bases, 12 bases remained unmatched. This CDR3 contains 15 residues. CDR3 loop: CASSYRSSGGNEQFF. DNA of the CDR3: TGTGCCAGCAGTTACAGGTCCTCCGGGGGGAATGAGCAGTTCTTC.

CDR3 sequence reads: CASSQAIWLSGANSPLHF. The CDR3 DNA reads as TGCGCCAGCAGCCAAGCAATCTGGTTGTCAGGGGCGAATTCACCCCTCCACTTT. The V gene is TRBV4-3, the J gene TRBJ1-6, with D possibly being TRBD1 (6 bases). The germline CDR1 and CDR2 sequences are LGHNA and YSLEER. CDR3 length equals 18 residues. V was clipped by 1 base and J by 7 bases, with 20 bases between them.

The CDR3 nucleotides read TGTGCCAGCAGCTTCATATATGACGAGGCGAACACCGGGGAGCTGTTTTTT. Protein product: CASSFIYDEANTGELFF. This sequence joins TRBV13 and TRBJ2-2; D uncertain. CDR1 is PRHDT, CDR2 FYEKMQ, per germline (reference sequence). Trimming stripped 3 bases from V and 0 bases from J, with 14 bases between. This CDR3 contains 17 residues.